The subject of this entry is one TCR beta chain. Trimming took off 10 bases at V and 1 base at J, with 10 bases between the two ends. CDR1 and CDR2 from the germline V gene are MNHEY and SVGAGI. The CDR3 runs to 13 residues. These data are taken from a study of blood T cell repertoires in COVID-19. About the research overall: Some COVID-19 samples were acute and others convalescent; all came from the United States, Italy and Spain.

Method: immunoSEQ multiplex PCR; TCRdb's copy keeps in-frame clones and lacks some. The repertoire consists of 100,000 to 150,000 clones, with roughly 90% occurring once and the leading ten covering approximately 1.2%. Specimen: peripheral blood. The origin of this receptor is a woman of 80 years or more with acute or convalescent COVID-19. The chain employs TRBV6-5 and TRBJ2-2; D is unresolved. CDR3: CATRPLNTGELFF. CDR3 coding DNA: TGTGCCACCCGTCCCCTGAACACCGGGGAGCTGTTTTTT.